The rows below give T cell receptor beta chains drawn from one sample of a study of PD-1 blockade in classical Hodgkin lymphoma. TCRdb's copy holds only in-frame clones and misses some; the assay was immunoSEQ multiplex PCR. Of approximately 34,000 clones in the sample, around 80% were seen once. The sample consisted of peripheral blood mononuclear cells (PBMCs), taken before the second cycle of nivolumab. These receptors came from a human donor with classical Hodgkin lymphoma. CDR3s include the opening cysteine and the closing phenylalanine or tryptophan. The order of the fields is clone size, D gene, V gene, J gene, CDR3 DNA, CDR3 protein. The D gene is left open where the match is weak. Clone size appears in some rows only: once, few, many, or a class for an expanded clone.

-,TRBD1,TRBV19,TRBJ2-1,TGTGCCAGTAGTATAGGACAGGGCGGGTTCTTC,CASSIGQGGFF
-,-,TRBV19,TRBJ1-3,TGTGCCAGTAGAGAGCAGGTCCTCTCTGGAAACACCATATATTTT,CASREQVLSGNTIYF
-,-,TRBV25-1,TRBJ1-2,TGTGCCAGCAGCGGGTACGAGAGCTATGGCTACACCTTC,CASSGYESYGYTF
-,-,TRBV30,TRBJ1-2,TGTGCCTTAATAGGGGTTAGCTATGGCTACACCTTC,CALIGVSYGYTF
once,-,TRBV14,TRBJ1-1,TGTGCCAGCAGCCTCGGATCCTGGAACACTGAAGCTTTCTTT,CASSLGSWNTEAFF
-,-,TRBV11-3,TRBJ2-3,TGTGCCAGCAGCTTACTCCTGTCTAGCACAGATACGCAGTATTTT,CASSLLLSSTDTQYF
-,-,TRBV21-1,TRBJ2-7,TGTGCCAGCAGCGTATCGGTGAAACAGAGCCCCTACGAGCAGTACTTC,CASSVSVKQSPYEQYF
-,TRBD1,TRBV6-5,TRBJ2-7,TGTGCCAGCAGTCCGCCGGGACAGGCGTACTTC,CASSPPGQAYF
-,TRBD2,TRBV5-4,TRBJ2-3,TGTGCCAGCAGCTCCTGGACTAGCGGGTGGGATACGCAGTATTTT,CASSSWTSGWDTQYF
once,-,TRBV7-2,TRBJ1-2,TGTGCCAGCAGCTTTGCGACAGCCAACTATGGCTACACCTTC,CASSFATANYGYTF
-,TRBD1,TRBV7-2,TRBJ2-2,TGTGCCAGCAGCGTGACAGGGGGAGAGATCACCGGGGAGCTGTTTTTT,CASSVTGGEITGELFF
-,-,TRBV7-2,TRBJ2-7,TGTGCCAGCAGCCGTCACCACAGGGTAGGGGAGCAGTACTTC,CASSRHHRVGEQYF
-,-,TRBV6-1,TRBJ1-2,TGTGCCAGCAGTGCGGGACGGGGCTATGGCTACACCTTC,CASSAGRGYGYTF
few,-,TRBV5-1,TRBJ2-1,TGCGCCAGCAGCCCCGGAACCGGGGGCTCGGACTACAATGAGCAGTTCTTC,CASSPGTGGSDYNEQFF
-,-,TRBV13,TRBJ1-5,TGTGCCAGCAGCGCTTCAGAGGGACGGCCCAGGCAGCCCCAGCATTTT,CASSASEGRPRQPQHF
medium-sized,-,TRBV4-1,TRBJ2-7,TGCGCCAGCAGCCAAGAAGGACAGTTATCCTACGAGCAGTACTTC,CASSQEGQLSYEQYF
-,TRBD1,TRBV2,TRBJ2-7,TGTGCCAGCAGTGTGACAGGGGACGAGCAGTACTTC,CASSVTGDEQYF
-,-,TRBV9,TRBJ1-2,TGTGCCAGCAGCGTAGCTAACTATGGCTACACCTTC,CASSVANYGYTF
few,-,TRBV6-5,TRBJ2-2,TGTGCCAGCAACGTGGGGAACTATGACACCGGGGAGCTGTTTTTT,CASNVGNYDTGELFF
-,TRBD2,TRBV11-3,TRBJ2-1,TGTGCCAGCAGCTTAGGTCAAGCGGGGGGTATCCATGAGGGGTACAATGAGCAGTTCTTC,CASSLGQAGGIHEGYNEQFF
-,-,TRBV9,TRBJ2-7,TGTGCCAGCAGCGTAGAGCCTAACTACGAGCAGTACTTC,CASSVEPNYEQYF
-,-,TRBV11-2,TRBJ2-5,TGTGCCAGCACCAGGGCGGGGTCTCTTGACCAGTACTTC,CASTRAGSLDQYF
-,TRBD2,TRBV7-9,TRBJ2-3,TGTGCCAGCAGCACGCGGGGGGCGGATACGCAGTATTTT,CASSTRGADTQYF
-,-,TRBV12-5,TRBJ2-1,TGTGCTAGTGGTTTGGCCCTCGACTGGGGACTGGGCAATGAGCAGTTCTTC,CASGLALDWGLGNEQFF
-,-,TRBV5-1,TRBJ1-6,TGCGCCAGCAGCTTGCTCGGGACCGGGGACAATTCACCCCTCCACTTT,CASSLLGTGDNSPLHF
many,-,TRBV9,TRBJ2-3,TGTGCCAGCAGCGTCTCGGACTCGTCGGATACGCAGTATTTT,CASSVSDSSDTQYF
-,TRBD2,TRBV6-5,TRBJ2-7,TGTGCCAGCAAGCGGGGCGAGACCTACGAGCAGTACTTC,CASKRGETYEQYF
once,-,TRBV5-1,TRBJ1-2,TGCGCCAGCAGCTTTATAGGGGGGGATGGCTACACCTTC,CASSFIGGDGYTF
-,-,TRBV5-1,TRBJ1-1,TGCGCCAGCAGCCTCAGACTTAGGACGGTGAACACTGAAGCTTTCTTT,CASSLRLRTVNTEAFF
-,-,TRBV19,TRBJ1-2,TGTGCCAGTAGTAACCAGGTCGCTAACTATGGCTACACCTTC,CASSNQVANYGYTF
-,-,TRBV6-5,TRBJ2-3,TGTGCCAGCAGCCCCCTAACCCCCCGCACAGATACGCAGTATTTT,CASSPLTPRTDTQYF
once,-,TRBV4-1,TRBJ2-2,TGCGCCAGCAGCCTTTTAAGGGGGCGGGGCACCGGGGAGCTGTTTTTT,CASSLLRGRGTGELFF
few,-,TRBV19,TRBJ2-3,TGTGCCAGTAGTACCAGGGCAAATACGCAGTATTTT,CASSTRANTQYF
-,-,TRBV6-5,TRBJ2-5,TGTGCCAGCAGTTACGTTGGAGAGACCCAGTACTTC,CASSYVGETQYF
-,TRBD1,TRBV7-2,TRBJ2-1,TGTGCCAGCAGCTTAGAGGGACAGGGGGGCGATGAGCAGTTCTTC,CASSLEGQGGDEQFF
-,-,TRBV5-1,TRBJ1-1,TGCGCCAGCAGCTTGGATCCCAGGGAGGACACTGAAGCTTTCTTT,CASSLDPREDTEAFF
-,-,TRBV19,TRBJ1-6,TGTGCCAGTAGTCGTGTGGATTACAATTCACCCCTCCACTTT,CASSRVDYNSPLHF
once,-,TRBV7-6,TRBJ2-7,TGTGCCAGCAGCGTATCGGTGAAACAGAGCCCCTACGAGCAGTACTTC,CASSVSVKQSPYEQYF
-,TRBD1,TRBV19,TRBJ2-5,TGTGCCAGTAGTATCGGGCCAGGACAGGGGGAAGAGACCCAGTACTTC,CASSIGPGQGEETQYF
-,-,TRBV7-9,TRBJ1-3,TGTGCCAGCAGCTTAGTGGACAGCTCTGGAAACACCATATATTTT,CASSLVDSSGNTIYF
-,TRBD2,TRBV5-6,TRBJ2-2,TGTGCCAGCAGCTCGTCCCCTTGGTCGCGGGGGGGCCCCGGGGAGCTGTTTTTT,CASSSSPWSRGGPGELFF
many,TRBD2,TRBV5-1,TRBJ2-7,TGCGCCAGCAGCTTTGGCGGGGGCTACGAGCAGTACTTC,CASSFGGGYEQYF
-,-,TRBV23-1,TRBJ1-5,TGCGCCAGCAGTCAATCGGAGGCTGGGAGCAATCAGCCCCAGCATTTT,CASSQSEAGSNQPQHF
-,-,TRBV6-1,TRBJ1-6,TGTGCCAGCAGTGAAACCCAAAATTCACCCCTCCACTTT,CASSETQNSPLHF
-,TRBD1,TRBV4-3,TRBJ1-4,TGCGCCAGCAGCCAAGAATTGGGACAGGGGAATGAAAAACTGTTTTTT,CASSQELGQGNEKLFF
-,-,TRBV4-1,TRBJ1-1,TGCGCCAGCAGCCAAGGCTTGACAAAGAACACTGAAGCTTTCTTT,CASSQGLTKNTEAFF
-,-,TRBV6-5,TRBJ2-6,TGTGCCAGCAACCCCGACGCCTCTGGGGCCAACGTCCTGACTTTC,CASNPDASGANVLTF
-,TRBD1,TRBV2,TRBJ2-2,TGTGCCAGCAGTAAAGGCCCTGACAGGGTTTACGCCGGGGAGCTGTTTTTT,CASSKGPDRVYAGELFF
-,-,TRBV6-5,TRBJ1-3,TGTGCCAGCAGCAGGGAGGGGAACACCATATATTTT,CASSREGNTIYF
-,-,TRBV6-5,TRBJ2-7,TGTGCCAGCAGGACCGGGAGCTACGAGCAGTACTTC,CASRTGSYEQYF
-,TRBD2,TRBV7-2,TRBJ2-2,TGTGCCAGCAGCTTAGAAGCGGGGGGACTCGGGGAGCTGTTTTTT,CASSLEAGGLGELFF
-,TRBD1,TRBV6-5,TRBJ1-2,TGTGCCAGCAGTGTGGACAGGGCGCCCTATGGCTACACCTTC,CASSVDRAPYGYTF
-,TRBD1,TRBV6-5,TRBJ1-2,TGTGCCAGTTGGGGGGGGACAGGGGCTAACTATGGCTACACCTTC,CASWGGTGANYGYTF
-,-,TRBV5-4,TRBJ2-3,TGTGCCAGCAGCTTCACTAGCCGGCCAGATACGCAGTATTTT,CASSFTSRPDTQYF
-,-,TRBV28,TRBJ1-1,TGTGCCAGCAGTTTCTCGCTCACAGGGAGTGGCGAAGCTTTCTTT,CASSFSLTGSGEAFF
few,-,TRBV7-2,TRBJ2-7,TGTGCCAGCAGCGAGGGACGTGGCTACGAGCAGTACTTC,CASSEGRGYEQYF
-,-,TRBV9,TRBJ2-7,TGTGCCAGCAGCGTCCGGGGGACAGCCGGCGAGCAGTACTTC,CASSVRGTAGEQYF
once,-,TRBV5-3,TRBJ2-3,TGTGCCAGATTCACGGCGGATACGCAGTATTTT,CARFTADTQYF